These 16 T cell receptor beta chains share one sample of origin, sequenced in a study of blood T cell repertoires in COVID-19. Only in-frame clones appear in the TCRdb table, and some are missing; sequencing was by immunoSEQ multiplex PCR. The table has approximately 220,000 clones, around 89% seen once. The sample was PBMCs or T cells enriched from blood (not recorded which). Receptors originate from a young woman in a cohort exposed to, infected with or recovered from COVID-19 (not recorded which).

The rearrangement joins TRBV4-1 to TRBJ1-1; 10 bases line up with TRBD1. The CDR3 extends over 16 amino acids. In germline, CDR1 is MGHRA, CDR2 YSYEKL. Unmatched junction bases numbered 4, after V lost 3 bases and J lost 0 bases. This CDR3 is CASSQGQGRLNTEAFF. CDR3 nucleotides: TGCGCCAGCAGCCAGGGACAGGGGCGATTGAACACTGAAGCTTTCTTT.

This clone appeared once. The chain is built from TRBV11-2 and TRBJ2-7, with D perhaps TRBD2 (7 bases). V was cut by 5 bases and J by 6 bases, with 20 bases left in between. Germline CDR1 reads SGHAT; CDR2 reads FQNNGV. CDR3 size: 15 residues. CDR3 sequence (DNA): TGTGCCAGCAGCCCAGTAGGGGGAGGGCAGATCGAGCAGTACTTC. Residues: CASSPVGGGQIEQYF.

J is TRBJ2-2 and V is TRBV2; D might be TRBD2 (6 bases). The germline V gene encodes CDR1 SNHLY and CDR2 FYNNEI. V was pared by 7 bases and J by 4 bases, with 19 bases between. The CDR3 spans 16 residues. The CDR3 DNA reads TGTGCCAGCACCGAGGAGGGGACCGCCCGCACCGGGGAGCTGTTTTTT. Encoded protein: CASTEEGTARTGELFF. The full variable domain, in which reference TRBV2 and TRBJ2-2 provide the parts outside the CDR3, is EPEVTQTPSHQVTQMGQEVILRCVPISNHLYFYWYRQILGQKVEFLVSFYNNEISEKSEIFDDQFSVERPDGSNFTLKIRSTKLEDSAMYFCASTEEGTARTGELFFGEGSRLTVL.

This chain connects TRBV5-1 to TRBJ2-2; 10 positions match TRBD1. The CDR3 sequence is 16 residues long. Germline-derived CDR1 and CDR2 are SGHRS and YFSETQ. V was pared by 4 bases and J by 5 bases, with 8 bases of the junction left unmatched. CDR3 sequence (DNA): TGCGCCAGCAGCCTTGGACAGGGGGTGATAACCGGGGAGCTGTTTTTT. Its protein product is CASSLGQGVITGELFF.

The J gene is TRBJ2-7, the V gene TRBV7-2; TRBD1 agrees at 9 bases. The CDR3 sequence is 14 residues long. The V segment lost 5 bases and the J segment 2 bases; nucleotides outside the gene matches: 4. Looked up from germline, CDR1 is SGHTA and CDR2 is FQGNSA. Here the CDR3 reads CASSPTGGTYEQYF. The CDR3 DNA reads TGTGCCAGCAGCCCGACAGGGGGTACCTACGAGCAGTACTTC.

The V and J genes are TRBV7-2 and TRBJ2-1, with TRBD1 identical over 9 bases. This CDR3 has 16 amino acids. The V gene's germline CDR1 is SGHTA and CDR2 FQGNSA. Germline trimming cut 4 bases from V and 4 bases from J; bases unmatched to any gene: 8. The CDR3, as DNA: TGTGCCAGCAGCTCCAAACAGGGGGCTGGATACAATGAGCAGTTCTTC. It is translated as CASSSKQGAGYNEQFF.

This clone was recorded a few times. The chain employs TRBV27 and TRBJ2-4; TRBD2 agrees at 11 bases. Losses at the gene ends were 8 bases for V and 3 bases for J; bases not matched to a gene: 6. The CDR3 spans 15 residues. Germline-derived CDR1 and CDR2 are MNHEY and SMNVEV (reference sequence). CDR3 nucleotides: TGTGCCAGCCAGACTAGCGGGGATTTCAAAAACATTCAGTACTTC. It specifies CASQTSGDFKNIQYF.

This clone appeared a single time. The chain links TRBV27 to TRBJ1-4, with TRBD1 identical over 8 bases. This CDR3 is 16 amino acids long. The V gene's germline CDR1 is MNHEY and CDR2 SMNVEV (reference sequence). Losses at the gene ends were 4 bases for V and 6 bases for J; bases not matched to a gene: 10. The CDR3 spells CASSSSGRGLYEKLFF. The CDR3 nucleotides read TGTGCCAGCAGTTCATCTGGCAGGGGGCTTTATGAAAAACTGTTTTTT.

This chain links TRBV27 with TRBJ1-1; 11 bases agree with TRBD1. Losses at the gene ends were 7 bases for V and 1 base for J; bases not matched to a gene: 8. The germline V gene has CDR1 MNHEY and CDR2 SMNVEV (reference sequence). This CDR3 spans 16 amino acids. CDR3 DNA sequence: TGTGCCAGCATCAGGACAGGGGGCTTTAAGAACACTGAAGCTTTCTTT. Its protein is CASIRTGGFKNTEAFF.

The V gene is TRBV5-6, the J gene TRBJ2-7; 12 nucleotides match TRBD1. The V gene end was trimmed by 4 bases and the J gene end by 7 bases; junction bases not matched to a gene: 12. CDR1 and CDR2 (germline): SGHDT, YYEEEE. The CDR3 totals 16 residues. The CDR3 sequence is CASSNTEGQGAGEQYF. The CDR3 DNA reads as TGTGCCAGCAGCAACACTGAGGGACAGGGGGCGGGGGAGCAGTACTTC.

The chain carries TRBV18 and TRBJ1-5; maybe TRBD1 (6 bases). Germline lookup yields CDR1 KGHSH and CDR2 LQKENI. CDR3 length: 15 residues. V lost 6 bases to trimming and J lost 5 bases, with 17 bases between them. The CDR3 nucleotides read TGTGCCAGCTCCCTGGGTGGTGGGGGCGATCAGCCCCAGCATTTT. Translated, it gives CASSLGGGGDQPQHF.

The CDR3 region is CASSQQASSYEQYF. CDR3 DNA sequence: TGCGCCAGCAGCCAACAGGCCAGCTCCTACGAGCAGTACTTC. The chain joins TRBV5-1 to TRBJ2-7; the D gene is possibly TRBD1 (5 bases). Germline values: CDR1 SGHRS, CDR2 YFSETQ. V was pared by 4 bases and J by 0 bases, with 11 bases between. The CDR3 is 14 amino acids.

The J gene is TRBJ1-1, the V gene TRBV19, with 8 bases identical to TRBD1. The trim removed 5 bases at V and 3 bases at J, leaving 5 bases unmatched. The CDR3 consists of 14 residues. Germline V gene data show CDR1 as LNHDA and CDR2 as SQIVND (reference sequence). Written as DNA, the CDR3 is TGTGCCAGTAGTGCGGACAGGGTCGACACTGAAGCTTTCTTT. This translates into CASSADRVDTEAFF.

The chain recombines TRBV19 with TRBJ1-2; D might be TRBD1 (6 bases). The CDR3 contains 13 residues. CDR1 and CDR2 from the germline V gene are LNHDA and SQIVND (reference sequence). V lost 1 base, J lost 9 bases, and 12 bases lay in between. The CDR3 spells CASSIVEGDSYTF. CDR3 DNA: TGTGCCAGTAGTATAGTCGAAGGGGACAGCTACACCTTC. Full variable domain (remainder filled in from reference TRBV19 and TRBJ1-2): DGGITQSPKYLFRKEGQNVTLSCEQNLNHDAMYWYRQDPGQGLRLIYYSQIVNDFQKGDIAEGYSVSREKKESFPLTVTSAQKNPTAFYLCASSIVEGDSYTFGSGTRLTVV.

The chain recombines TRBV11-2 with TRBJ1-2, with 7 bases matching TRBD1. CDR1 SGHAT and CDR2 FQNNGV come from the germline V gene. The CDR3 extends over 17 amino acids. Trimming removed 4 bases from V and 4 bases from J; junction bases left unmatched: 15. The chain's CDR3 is CASSSMGKVTGPYGYTF. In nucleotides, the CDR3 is TGTGCCAGCAGCTCAATGGGAAAAGTGACAGGGCCCTATGGCTACACCTTC.

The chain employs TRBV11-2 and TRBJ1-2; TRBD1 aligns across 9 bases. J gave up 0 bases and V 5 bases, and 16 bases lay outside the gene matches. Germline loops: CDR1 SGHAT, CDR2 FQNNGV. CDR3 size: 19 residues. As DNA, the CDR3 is TGTGCCAGCAGCCTCCACCCCCGGACAGGGGCGTTAGCTAACTATGGCTACACCTTC. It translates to CASSLHPRTGALANYGYTF.